The 6 T cell receptor beta chains given below trace back to one sample, sequenced in a study of blood T cell repertoires in COVID-19. Clones were sequenced by immunoSEQ multiplex PCR, and TCRdb holds only the in-frame ones, with some missing. The sample carries around 300,000 clones, 85% to 90% recorded once. The sequencing input was PBMCs or T cells enriched from blood (not recorded which). The source is a woman between 18 and 30 years old who had recovered from COVID-19.

The chain recombines TRBV30 with TRBJ1-5; D gene unclear. The germline V and J ends were trimmed by 1 base and 5 bases, with 9 bases remaining between them. Germline CDR1 GTSNPN, CDR2 SVGIG (reference sequence). The CDR3 covers 13 residues. The CDR3 bases are TGTGCCTGGAGTGGGGCAGAAGATCAGCCCCAGCATTTT. Translation: CAWSGAEDQPQHF.

The J gene is TRBJ2-1, the V gene TRBV5-1, with TRBD2 matching 8 bases. Germline trimming cut 2 bases from V and 4 bases from J; bases unmatched to any gene: 8. Germline assignment: CDR1 SGHRS and CDR2 YFSETQ. CDR3 length: 16 amino acids. CDR3 loop: CASSFRTSMGYNEQFF. The CDR3 DNA is TGCGCCAGCAGCTTTCGGACTAGCATGGGTTACAATGAGCAGTTCTTC.

This CDR3 is CASSEGRLVVQETQYF. The CDR3 bases are TGTGCCAGCAGTGAAGGCAGGCTGGTTGTGCAAGAGACCCAGTACTTC. The chain is built from TRBV2 and TRBJ2-5; D is uncertain. The ends were cut back, 1 base at V and 2 bases at J, with 14 bases in the middle. The CDR3 runs to 16 residues. Germline V gene sequence: CDR1 SNHLY, CDR2 FYNNEI. The full variable domain, completed using reference TRBV2 and TRBJ2-5, is EPEVTQTPSHQVTQMGQEVILRCVPISNHLYFYWYRQILGQKVEFLVSFYNNEISEKSEIFDDQFSVERPDGSNFTLKIRSTKLEDSAMYFCASSEGRLVVQETQYFGPGTRLLVL.

The J gene is TRBJ1-6, the V gene TRBV5-1, with 8 bases aligning to TRBD1. CDR3 length equals 16 residues. Germline CDR1 and CDR2: SGHRS and YFSETQ. Trimming removed 4 bases from V and 5 bases from J; junction bases left unmatched: 8. The CDR3, as DNA: TGCGCCAGCAGCATCAACCCGACAGGGGATAATTCACCCCTCCACTTT. Encoded protein: CASSINPTGDNSPLHF.

The chain employs TRBV27 and TRBJ2-1; 8 positions match TRBD2. Germline-derived CDR1 and CDR2 are MNHEY and SMNVEV (reference sequence). The CDR3 consists of 16 residues. V shed 4 bases and J 10 bases; nucleotides not matched to a gene: 15. The CDR3 region has the DNA TGTGCCAGCAGTTCTTTAACCGGGACTAGTTCGCGGGAGCAGTTCTTC. It yields the protein CASSSLTGTSSREQFF.

CDR3 amino acids: CAISEPPLYEQYF. The CDR3 DNA reads as TGTGCCATCAGCGAGCCCCCCCTTTACGAGCAGTACTTC. The chain employs TRBV10-3 and TRBJ2-7; D is undetermined. Germline loops: CDR1 ENHRY, CDR2 SYGVKD. V was shortened by 6 bases and J by 4 bases, with 13 bases between the two germline ends. There are 13 residues in the CDR3.